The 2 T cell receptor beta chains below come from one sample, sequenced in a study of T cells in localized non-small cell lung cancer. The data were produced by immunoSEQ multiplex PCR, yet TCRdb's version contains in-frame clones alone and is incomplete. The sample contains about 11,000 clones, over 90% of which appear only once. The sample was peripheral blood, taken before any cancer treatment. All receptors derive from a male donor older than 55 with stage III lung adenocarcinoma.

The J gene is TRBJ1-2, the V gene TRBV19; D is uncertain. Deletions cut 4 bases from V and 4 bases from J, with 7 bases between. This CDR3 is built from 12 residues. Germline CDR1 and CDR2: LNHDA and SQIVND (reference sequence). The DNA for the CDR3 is TGTGCCAGTAGTAATGGGATCTATGGCTACACCTTC. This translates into CASSNGIYGYTF. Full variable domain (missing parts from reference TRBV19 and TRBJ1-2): DGGITQSPKYLFRKEGQNVTLSCEQNLNHDAMYWYRQDPGQGLRLIYYSQIVNDFQKGDIAEGYSVSREKKESFPLTVTSAQKNPTAFYLCASSNGIYGYTFGSGTRLTVV.

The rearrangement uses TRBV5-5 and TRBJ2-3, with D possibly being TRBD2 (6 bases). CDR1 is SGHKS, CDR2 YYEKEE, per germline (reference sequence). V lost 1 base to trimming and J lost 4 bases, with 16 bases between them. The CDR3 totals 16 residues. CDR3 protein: CASSLLREIKSDTQYF. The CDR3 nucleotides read TGTGCCAGCAGCTTGCTACGGGAGATAAAATCAGATACGCAGTATTTT.